The 3 T cell receptor beta chains below all came from one sample that was sequenced in a study of blood T cell repertoires in COVID-19. Sequenced by immunoSEQ multiplex PCR; TCRdb stores in-frame clones only, minus some. The profile shows roughly 200,000 clones, about 85% of them singletons. Source material: PBMCs or T cells enriched from blood (not recorded which). Source of these receptors: a young woman who had recovered from COVID-19.

The genes are TRBV18 and TRBJ1-4, with 7 bases lining up with TRBD1. Germline values: CDR1 KGHSH, CDR2 LQKENI. The CDR3 contains 14 residues. Trimming cost V 2 bases and J 7 bases; bases outside gene matches: 4. The CDR3: CASSPLQGFEKLFF. CDR3 sequence (DNA): TGTGCCAGCTCACCATTACAGGGGTTTGAAAAACTGTTTTTT. The variable domain in full, with the rest retrieved from reference TRBV18 and TRBJ1-4, is NAGVMQNPRHLVRRRGQEARLRCSPMKGHSHVYWYRQLPEEGLKFMVYLQKENIIDESGMPKERFSAEFPKEGPSILRIQQVVRGDSAAYFCASSPLQGFEKLFFGSGTQLSVL.

The chain links TRBV2 to TRBJ1-4; weak D call: TRBD1 (6 bases). The CDR3 extends over 12 amino acids. V lost 7 bases to trimming and J lost 5 bases, with 8 bases between them. Germline CDR1 is SNHLY and CDR2 is FYNNEI. The CDR3 is CASMQGNEKLFF. The CDR3 DNA follows: TGTGCCAGCATGCAGGGGAATGAAAAACTGTTTTTT.

The chain uses TRBV12-3 or TRBV12-4 and TRBJ1-2; no reliable D call. Trimming took 5 bases from V and 8 from J, leaving 12 bases between them. CDR3 length equals 12 residues. The CDR3 region is CASSGSARGYTF. DNA of the CDR3: TGTGCCAGCAGTGGCAGTGCCCGAGGCTACACCTTC.